Below are 19 T cell receptor beta chains sequenced from a single sample in a study of blood T cell repertoires in COVID-19. This table comes from immunoSEQ multiplex PCR, and its TCRdb copy is limited to in-frame clones, with some not included. The sample includes 190,000 or so clones, around four fifths of them seen just once. Sequencing used peripheral blood. The receptors were gathered from a man aged 60 to 75 with COVID-19, enrolled during active disease.

Details on this clone: Different DNA sequences within this sample yield the same CDR3. V is TRBV12-3 or TRBV12-4 and J is TRBJ1-2; unclear D gene. V dropped 3 bases and J dropped 5 bases, with 7 bases sitting between them. The CDR3 totals 12 residues. CDR3 bases: TGTGCCAGCAGTTTCTCCGGTTATGGCTACACCTTC. Protein product: CASSFSGYGYTF.

This chain joins TRBV10-3 and TRBJ2-3; 9 bases line up with TRBD1. J was trimmed by 3 bases and V by 10 bases; bases with no gene match: 8. The CDR3 contains 14 residues. Germline assignment: CDR1 ENHRY and CDR2 SYGVKD. CDR3 sequence: CASLQGAFTDTQYF. In DNA, the CDR3 is TGTGCCAGCTTACAGGGGGCCTTTACAGATACGCAGTATTTT.

This clone was counted only a few times. The chain uses TRBV6-5 and TRBJ2-1; 11 nucleotides agree with TRBD1. CDR1 is MNHEY, CDR2 SVGAGI, per germline. CDR3 length equals 15 residues. Trimming took 6 bases from V and 3 from J; bases not matched to a gene: 4. The chain's CDR3 is CASSPGTGGYNEQFF. CDR3 in DNA: TGTGCCAGCAGCCCCGGGACAGGGGGCTACAATGAGCAGTTCTTC.

This sequence joins TRBV9 and TRBJ2-5; maybe TRBD1 (6 bases). V was clipped by 3 bases and J by 1 base, with 10 bases between them. CDR1 SGDLS and CDR2 YYNGEE come from the germline V gene. The CDR3 totals 14 residues. The CDR3 is CASSAPGAQETQYF. The DNA for the CDR3 is TGTGCCAGCAGCGCCCCAGGGGCCCAAGAGACCCAGTACTTC.

The chain uses TRBV30 and TRBJ2-7; the match to TRBD1 covers 8 bases. The CDR3 length is 13 residues. Germline assignment: CDR1 GTSNPN and CDR2 SVGIG (reference sequence). V lost 2 bases, J lost 5 bases, and 5 bases stayed unmatched. The CDR3 reads CAWSSSGGDEQYF. CDR3 sequence (DNA): TGTGCCTGGAGTTCCTCAGGGGGCGACGAGCAGTACTTC.

There are a few counts of this clone. This chain uses TRBV4-3 with TRBJ1-1, with D perhaps matching TRBD1 (6 bases). Per germline, CDR1 LGHNA and CDR2 YSLEER. V was trimmed by 3 bases and J by 11 bases, leaving 19 bases between them. This CDR3 is 14 amino acids long. The chain's CDR3 is CASSQLTGSIDAFF. The CDR3 DNA is TGCGCCAGCAGCCAGCTAACAGGGTCAATTGACGCTTTCTTT.

This chain uses TRBV18 with TRBJ1-5, with D unclear. The CDR3 extends over 15 amino acids. V dropped 6 bases and J dropped 6 bases, with 18 bases sitting between them. From germline, CDR1 is KGHSH and CDR2 LQKENI. CDR3 in DNA: TGTGCCAGCTCTCCCGCGGGAGGGTTTGGTCAGCCCCAGCATTTT. Amino acid sequence: CASSPAGGFGQPQHF.

V usage is TRBV11-2 and J usage is TRBJ1-1; unclear D gene. The V gene's germline CDR1 is SGHAT and CDR2 FQNNGV. The V and J ends lost 3 bases and 4 bases respectively, with 12 bases between them. This CDR3 is 14 amino acids long. In DNA form, the CDR3 reads TGTGCCAGCAGCTTGGAAAGGAGATCCACTGAAGCTTTCTTT. This sequence encodes CASSLERRSTEAFF.

The chain couples TRBV5-4 to TRBJ2-7; the D gene is possibly TRBD2 (5 bases). Trimming removed 4 bases at V and 0 bases at J, with 17 bases between. Germline V gives CDR1 SGHNT, CDR2 YYREEE (reference sequence). This CDR3 region has 16 residues. CDR3 DNA: TGTGCCAGCAGCCCGGAGGTGCGGGCGGTCTCCTACGAGCAGTACTTC. Encoded protein: CASSPEVRAVSYEQYF.

The rearrangement uses TRBV19 and TRBJ1-4; 7 bases line up with TRBD1. V lost 6 bases, J lost 8 bases, and 9 bases stayed unmatched. The CDR3 contains 14 residues. Germline CDR1 is LNHDA and CDR2 is SQIVND (reference sequence). CDR3 region: CASSLSRDSEKLFF. DNA for the CDR3: TGTGCCAGTAGCCTAAGCCGGGACAGCGAAAAACTGTTTTTT. Combining the CDR3 with reference TRBV19 and TRBJ1-4 gives the whole variable domain DGGITQSPKYLFRKEGQNVTLSCEQNLNHDAMYWYRQDPGQGLRLIYYSQIVNDFQKGDIAEGYSVSREKKESFPLTVTSAQKNPTAFYLCASSLSRDSEKLFFGSGTQLSVL.

The chain links TRBV7-2 to TRBJ1-2; 9 bases fit TRBD1. With 2 bases clipped from V and 10 bases from J, the junction kept 8 bases outside the gene matches. CDR1 and CDR2 (germline): SGHTA, FQGNSA. The CDR3 extends over 14 amino acids. CDR3 loop: CASSLPRTGALYTF. The CDR3 nucleotides read TGTGCCAGCAGCTTACCGAGGACAGGGGCCCTCTACACCTTC.

The genes are TRBV2 and TRBJ1-3, with 8 nucleotides matching TRBD1. Germline assignment: CDR1 SNHLY and CDR2 FYNNEI. The V and J ends lost 6 bases and 0 bases, in that order; junction bases with no gene match: 10. This CDR3 region has 17 residues. CDR3 loop: CASSRQGNVYSGNTIYF. In DNA form, the CDR3 reads TGTGCCAGCAGCCGACAGGGGAACGTCTACTCTGGAAACACCATATATTTT.

The table lists this clone with a count of one. This chain joins TRBV4-1 and TRBJ2-2; D is possibly TRBD1 (5 bases). With 1 base removed from V and 6 bases from J, the gap between germline ends came to 12 bases. Germline values: CDR1 MGHRA, CDR2 YSYEKL. The CDR3 runs 15 residues. The CDR3 protein is CASSQGRVLAGELFF. CDR3 in DNA: TGCGCCAGCAGCCAAGGCAGGGTACTCGCCGGGGAGCTGTTTTTT.

The rearrangement links TRBV6-1 to TRBJ2-6; D uncertain. This CDR3 contains 16 residues. Per the germline V gene, CDR1 is MNHNS and CDR2 is SASEGT. V was cut by 4 bases and J by 0 bases, with 10 bases left in between. CDR3 loop: CASSVSLPSGANVLTF. The CDR3 nucleotides read TGTGCCAGCAGTGTTAGCCTTCCCTCTGGGGCCAACGTCCTGACTTTC.

The chain has TRBV7-9 and TRBJ2-1; 9 bases fit TRBD2. V lost 3 bases, J lost 9 bases, and 9 bases stayed unmatched. This CDR3 spans 15 amino acids. CDR1 and CDR2 (germline): SEHNR, FQNEAQ (reference sequence). As DNA, the CDR3 is TGTGCCAGCAGCTTCACCAGCGGGAGGTCCGGTGAGCAGTTCTTC. Its translation: CASSFTSGRSGEQFF.

This rearrangement joins TRBV5-4 to TRBJ2-2; the match to TRBD1 covers 9 bases. The CDR3 consists of 16 residues. Trimming at V came to 4 bases and at J to 2 bases, leaving 6 bases not matched to a gene. Germline lookup yields CDR1 SGHNT and CDR2 YYREEE (reference sequence). The CDR3 protein is CASSLPGQGNTGELFF. The DNA for the CDR3 is TGTGCCAGCAGCCTTCCGGGACAGGGCAACACCGGGGAGCTGTTTTTT.

V gene TRBV6-2 or TRBV6-3 combines with J gene TRBJ1-5, with D uncertain. Germline V lookup: CDR1 MNHEY, CDR2 SVGEGT. V shed 0 bases and J shed 2 bases, with 14 bases lying between them. CDR3 size: 17 residues. CDR3 sequence reads: CASSYSEGIVGNQPQHF. CDR3 coding DNA: TGTGCCAGCAGTTACTCAGAGGGAATCGTTGGCAATCAGCCCCAGCATTTT.

The sample holds one count of this clone. J is TRBJ2-1 and V is TRBV15, with D possibly matching TRBD1 (6 bases). Germline V gives CDR1 LNHNV, CDR2 YYDKDF (reference sequence). This CDR3 spans 15 amino acids. Deletions cut 0 bases from V and 8 bases from J, with 14 bases between. This CDR3 is CATSRDLKGVYEQFF. CDR3 sequence (DNA): TGTGCCACCAGCAGAGATTTGAAGGGGGTCTATGAGCAGTTCTTC.

Here the CDR3 reads CASSISAANTEAFF. Written as DNA, the CDR3 is TGTGCCAGTAGTATCTCGGCGGCGAACACTGAAGCTTTCTTT. This chain joins TRBV19 and TRBJ1-1; D remains ambiguous. This CDR3 has 14 residues. The V end lost 3 bases, the J end lost 1 base, and 9 bases lay between the germline ends. CDR1 and CDR2 from the germline V gene are LNHDA and SQIVND (reference sequence).